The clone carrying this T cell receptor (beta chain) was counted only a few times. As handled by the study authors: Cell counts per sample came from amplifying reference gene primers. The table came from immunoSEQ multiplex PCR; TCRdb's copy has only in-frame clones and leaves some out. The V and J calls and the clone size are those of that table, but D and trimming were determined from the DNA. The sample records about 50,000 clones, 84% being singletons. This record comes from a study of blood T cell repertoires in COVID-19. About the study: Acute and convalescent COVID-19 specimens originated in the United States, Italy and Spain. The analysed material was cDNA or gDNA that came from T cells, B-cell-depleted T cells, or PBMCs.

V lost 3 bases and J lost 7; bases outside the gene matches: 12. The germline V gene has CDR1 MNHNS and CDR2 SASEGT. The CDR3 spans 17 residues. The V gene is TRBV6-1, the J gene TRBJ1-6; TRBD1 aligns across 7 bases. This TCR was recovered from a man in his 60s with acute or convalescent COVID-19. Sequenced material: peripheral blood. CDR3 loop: CASSDLGGGGQNSPLHF. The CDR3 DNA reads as TGTGCCAGCAGTGATTTGGGTGGAGGGGGACAGAATTCACCCCTCCACTTT.